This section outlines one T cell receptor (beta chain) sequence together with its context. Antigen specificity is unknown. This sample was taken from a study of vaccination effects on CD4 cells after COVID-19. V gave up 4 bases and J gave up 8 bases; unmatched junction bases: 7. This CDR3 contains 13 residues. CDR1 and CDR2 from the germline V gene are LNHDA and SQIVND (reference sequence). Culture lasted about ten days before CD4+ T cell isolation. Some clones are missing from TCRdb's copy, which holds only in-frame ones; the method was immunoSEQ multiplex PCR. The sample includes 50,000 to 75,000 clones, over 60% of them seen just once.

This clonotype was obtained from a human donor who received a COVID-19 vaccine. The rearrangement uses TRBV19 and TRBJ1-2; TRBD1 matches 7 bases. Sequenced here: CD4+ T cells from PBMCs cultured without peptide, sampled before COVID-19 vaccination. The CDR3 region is CASSSGQAWGYTF. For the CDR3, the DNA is TGTGCCAGTAGTAGTGGACAGGCCTGGGGCTACACCTTC. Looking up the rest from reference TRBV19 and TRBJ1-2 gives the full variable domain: DGGITQSPKYLFRKEGQNVTLSCEQNLNHDAMYWYRQDPGQGLRLIYYSQIVNDFQKGDIAEGYSVSREKKESFPLTVTSAQKNPTAFYLCASSSGQAWGYTFGSGTRLTVV.